The following is a T cell receptor beta chain sequence with its context. This sample is drawn from a study of a mutant IDH1 vaccine in newly diagnosed glioma. The time point was: baseline, week 1 (first vaccination visit). Sample treatment: pre-vaccination baseline after standard-of-care therapy. New WHO grade 3 or 4 IDH1-mutant, ATRX-lost astrocytomas were present in all donors. The junction had 7 bases not matched to a gene; V was cut back by 5 bases and J by 2 bases. The CDR3 extends over 15 amino acids. Germline CDR1 is SQVTM and CDR2 is ANQGSEA. Profiling relied on immunoSEQ multiplex PCR, and the TCRdb table lists in-frame clones only, not all of them. The table has more than 80,000 clones, about four fifths seen once.

This rearrangement joins TRBV29-1 to TRBJ2-3; 10 bases fit TRBD1. The sample in question was PBMCs, obtained from a glioma patient treated with radiotherapy, temozolomide or both. The TCR originated in a woman in her fifties or sixties with glioma. CDR3 sequence: CSVMGTGDSTDTQYF. DNA for the CDR3: TGCAGCGTTATGGGGACAGGGGACTCCACAGATACGCAGTATTTT.